These T cell receptor beta chains were read from a single sample in a study of blood T cell repertoires in COVID-19. Here immunoSEQ multiplex PCR was the method, and the copy in TCRdb shows in-frame clones only, minus some. This sample has tens of thousands of clones, with around 90% found just once. The sample was peripheral blood. All receptors come from a man between 60 and 75 years old with acute or convalescent COVID-19. Both conserved end residues are part of each CDR3. The D gene is left open where the match is weak. The size field is filled for only some rows; it gives once, few, many or a size class.

CDR3 length: 17; D gene: TRBD1; J gene: TRBJ1-3; clone size: .; V gene: TRBV30; CDR3 DNA: TGTGCCTGGAAAAGGACAGGGGAGGGGAACTCTGGAAACACCATATATTTT; CDR3 protein: CAWKRTGEGNSGNTIYF
CDR3 length: 15; D gene: .; J gene: TRBJ2-7; clone size: .; V gene: TRBV21-1; CDR3 DNA: TGTGCCAGCAGCCCTAGACAGGGGAAAACGTACGAGCAGTACTTC; CDR3 protein: CASSPRQGKTYEQYF
CDR3 length: 13; D gene: .; J gene: TRBJ2-3; clone size: .; V gene: TRBV2; CDR3 DNA: TGTGCCAGCAGAGGGACATTAGCAGATACGCAGTATTTT; CDR3 protein: CASRGTLADTQYF
CDR3 length: 13; D gene: .; J gene: TRBJ1-6; clone size: .; V gene: TRBV21-1; CDR3 DNA: TGTGCCAGCAGCAACGCAGATAATTCACCCCTCCACTTT; CDR3 protein: CASSNADNSPLHF
CDR3 length: 18; D gene: TRBD2; J gene: TRBJ2-7; clone size: .; V gene: TRBV5-6; CDR3 DNA: TGTGCCAGCAGCTTGGCCGGTCGGGGCGGGAGGGCCTCGGGCGAGCAGTACTTC; CDR3 protein: CASSLAGRGGRASGEQYF
CDR3 length: 15; D gene: TRBD2; J gene: TRBJ2-7; clone size: .; V gene: TRBV9; CDR3 DNA: TGTGCCAGCAGCGTAGCCCCAGCGGGAGACTACGAGCAGTACTTC; CDR3 protein: CASSVAPAGDYEQYF
CDR3 length: 14; D gene: .; J gene: TRBJ1-2; clone size: .; V gene: TRBV4-3; CDR3 DNA: TGCGCCAGCAGCCCCGGTGGAGGGGAGACCGGCTACACCTTC; CDR3 protein: CASSPGGGETGYTF
CDR3 length: 15; D gene: TRBD2; J gene: TRBJ2-1; clone size: .; V gene: TRBV24-1; CDR3 DNA: TGTGCCACCAGTGATTTCCGGCTAGCGGCGAATGAGCAGTTCTTC; CDR3 protein: CATSDFRLAANEQFF
CDR3 length: 15; D gene: .; J gene: TRBJ2-7; clone size: .; V gene: TRBV7-9; CDR3 DNA: TGTGCCAGCAGCTTGCTCGGGCAGGGCCCCTTAAGGCAGTACTTC; CDR3 protein: CASSLLGQGPLRQYF
CDR3 length: 15; D gene: .; J gene: TRBJ1-6; clone size: .; V gene: TRBV6-2/TRBV6-3; CDR3 DNA: TGTGCCAGCAGTTCTACAGGGAACTATAATTCACCCCTCCACTTT; CDR3 protein: CASSSTGNYNSPLHF
CDR3 length: 15; D gene: TRBD1; J gene: TRBJ1-1; clone size: .; V gene: TRBV27; CDR3 DNA: TGTGCCAGCAGTGCCCACAGGGGAATGAACACTGAAGCTTTCTTT; CDR3 protein: CASSAHRGMNTEAFF
CDR3 length: 13; D gene: TRBD1; J gene: TRBJ1-2; clone size: .; V gene: TRBV6-6; CDR3 DNA: TGTGCCAGCAGTCGGACAGGGTCGTATGGCTACACCTTC; CDR3 protein: CASSRTGSYGYTF
CDR3 length: 16; D gene: .; J gene: TRBJ1-6; clone size: .; V gene: TRBV7-3; CDR3 DNA: TGTGCCAGCAGCTCCCGAGGGGGGGGATTTAATTCACCCCTCCACTTT; CDR3 protein: CASSSRGGGFNSPLHF
CDR3 length: 17; D gene: TRBD2; J gene: TRBJ2-2; clone size: .; V gene: TRBV10-3; CDR3 DNA: TGTGCCATCACCCCAGGACTAGCGGGAGGGAACACCGGGGAGCTGTTTTTT; CDR3 protein: CAITPGLAGGNTGELFF
CDR3 length: 20; D gene: TRBD2; J gene: TRBJ2-5; clone size: once; V gene: TRBV30; CDR3 DNA: TGTGCCTGGAGTGTATGGGAGGAGGGACTAGCGGGAGAATCGTCAAAGACCCAGTACTTC; CDR3 protein: CAWSVWEEGLAGESSKTQYF
CDR3 length: 15; D gene: .; J gene: TRBJ1-3; clone size: few; V gene: TRBV5-5; CDR3 DNA: TGTGCCAGCAGCCTTTCACAGGGTTCAGGAAACACCATATATTTT; CDR3 protein: CASSLSQGSGNTIYF
CDR3 length: 15; D gene: TRBD1; J gene: TRBJ2-1; clone size: .; V gene: TRBV7-6; CDR3 DNA: TGTGCCAGCAGCCATGGACAGGGGGACGGCAATGAGCAGTTCTTC; CDR3 protein: CASSHGQGDGNEQFF
CDR3 length: 15; D gene: TRBD1; J gene: TRBJ1-1; clone size: .; V gene: TRBV5-1; CDR3 DNA: TGCGCCAGCAGCCAAGGTGCAGGGGGGAACACTGAAGCTTTCTTT; CDR3 protein: CASSQGAGGNTEAFF
CDR3 length: 15; D gene: .; J gene: TRBJ1-5; clone size: .; V gene: TRBV18; CDR3 DNA: TGTGCCAGCTCAAACCGCAGGGCTGTCGGGCAGCCCCAGCATTTT; CDR3 protein: CASSNRRAVGQPQHF
CDR3 length: 14; D gene: TRBD2; J gene: TRBJ2-1; clone size: .; V gene: TRBV5-4; CDR3 DNA: TGTGCCAGCAGCTTGGAAGCGGGAGGGTTTGAGCAGTTCTTC; CDR3 protein: CASSLEAGGFEQFF
CDR3 length: 13; D gene: .; J gene: TRBJ1-1; clone size: .; V gene: TRBV19; CDR3 DNA: TGTGCCAGTAGCGTCCGGGATCAGTATAGAGCTTTCTTT; CDR3 protein: CASSVRDQYRAFF
CDR3 length: 17; D gene: .; J gene: TRBJ2-3; clone size: .; V gene: TRBV4-3; CDR3 DNA: TGCGCCAGCAGCCAAGATGAAGGCCAGGGCAACCCAGATACGCAGTATTTT; CDR3 protein: CASSQDEGQGNPDTQYF
CDR3 length: 12; D gene: TRBD1; J gene: TRBJ2-7; clone size: .; V gene: TRBV12-3/TRBV12-4; CDR3 DNA: TGTGCCAGCAGTACAGGGGGCTACGAGCAGTACTTC; CDR3 protein: CASSTGGYEQYF
CDR3 length: 13; D gene: .; J gene: TRBJ1-5; clone size: .; V gene: TRBV6-5; CDR3 DNA: TGTGCCAGCAGGGGGGGTAGCAATCAGCCCCAGCATTTT; CDR3 protein: CASRGGSNQPQHF
CDR3 length: 12; D gene: .; J gene: TRBJ1-4; clone size: .; V gene: TRBV6-5; CDR3 DNA: TGTGCCAGCAGAGGCTCCGAGACTAAACTGTTTTTT; CDR3 protein: CASRGSETKLFF
CDR3 length: 13; D gene: TRBD1; J gene: TRBJ2-7; clone size: .; V gene: TRBV23-1; CDR3 DNA: TGCGCCAGCAATCGGGACAGAAGCTACGAGCAGTACTTC; CDR3 protein: CASNRDRSYEQYF
CDR3 length: 15; D gene: .; J gene: TRBJ2-2; clone size: .; V gene: TRBV13; CDR3 DNA: TGTGCCAGCAGCTTAGGGGACAGAAACACCGGGGAGCTGTTTTTT; CDR3 protein: CASSLGDRNTGELFF
CDR3 length: 15; D gene: .; J gene: TRBJ2-5; clone size: few; V gene: TRBV5-6; CDR3 DNA: TGTGCCAGCAGCTTGTGGGCCTCGTACCAAGAGACCCAGTACTTC; CDR3 protein: CASSLWASYQETQYF
CDR3 length: 14; D gene: .; J gene: TRBJ2-7; clone size: .; V gene: TRBV2; CDR3 DNA: TGTGCCAGCAGTCCAGACCCGGGGTACTACGAGCAGTACTTC; CDR3 protein: CASSPDPGYYEQYF
CDR3 length: 13; D gene: .; J gene: TRBJ2-5; clone size: .; V gene: TRBV7-8; CDR3 DNA: TGTGCCAGCAGAGGGGCCCAACAAGAGACCCAGTACTTC; CDR3 protein: CASRGAQQETQYF
CDR3 length: 17; D gene: TRBD2; J gene: TRBJ2-3; clone size: .; V gene: TRBV7-2; CDR3 DNA: TGTGCCAGCAGCTTACCGGGACTAGCGGAGAGCACAGATACGCAGTATTTT; CDR3 protein: CASSLPGLAESTDTQYF
CDR3 length: 14; D gene: .; J gene: TRBJ1-1; clone size: .; V gene: TRBV7-3; CDR3 DNA: TGTGCCAGCAGCCCTCCGGGGGGGGGTACTGAAGCTTTCTTT; CDR3 protein: CASSPPGGGTEAFF
CDR3 length: 15; D gene: .; J gene: TRBJ2-7; clone size: .; V gene: TRBV19; CDR3 DNA: TGTGCCAGTAGTCCGGGAGATCGGACCCCCTACGAGCAGTACTTC; CDR3 protein: CASSPGDRTPYEQYF
CDR3 length: 17; D gene: .; J gene: TRBJ1-5; clone size: .; V gene: TRBV23-1; CDR3 DNA: TGCGCCAGCAGTCAAGAAAGTATGGACTTAGGCAATCAGCCCCAGCATTTT; CDR3 protein: CASSQESMDLGNQPQHF
CDR3 length: 16; D gene: TRBD1; J gene: TRBJ1-5; clone size: .; V gene: TRBV19; CDR3 DNA: TGTGCCAGTAGGTCATGGACAGGTCGGGGCAATCAGCCCCAGCATTTT; CDR3 protein: CASRSWTGRGNQPQHF
CDR3 length: 15; D gene: .; J gene: TRBJ1-5; clone size: .; V gene: TRBV7-2; CDR3 DNA: TGTGCCAGCAGTCGGGGGGGACGGAGCAATCAGCCCCAGCATTTT; CDR3 protein: CASSRGGRSNQPQHF
CDR3 length: 13; D gene: .; J gene: TRBJ1-5; clone size: .; V gene: TRBV30; CDR3 DNA: TGTGCCTGGAGTATGACAGATAATCAGCCCCAGCATTTT; CDR3 protein: CAWSMTDNQPQHF
CDR3 length: 14; D gene: .; J gene: TRBJ2-5; clone size: .; V gene: TRBV5-8; CDR3 DNA: TGTGCCAGCAGCTTTTCCTGGGGCAAGGAGACCCAGTACTTC; CDR3 protein: CASSFSWGKETQYF
CDR3 length: 13; D gene: .; J gene: TRBJ1-4; clone size: .; V gene: TRBV5-6; CDR3 DNA: TGTGCCAGCAGCTTCGCAGGGTATGAAAAACTGTTTTTT; CDR3 protein: CASSFAGYEKLFF
CDR3 length: 14; D gene: .; J gene: TRBJ1-4; clone size: .; V gene: TRBV30; CDR3 DNA: TGTGCCTGGGACTCAGGCTCTATTAATGAAAAACTGTTTTTT; CDR3 protein: CAWDSGSINEKLFF
CDR3 length: 14; D gene: .; J gene: TRBJ2-7; clone size: once; V gene: TRBV4-3; CDR3 DNA: TGCGCCAGCAGCCAAGATGGGACAAGCTACGAGCAGTACTTC; CDR3 protein: CASSQDGTSYEQYF
CDR3 length: 14; D gene: TRBD1; J gene: TRBJ1-1; clone size: once; V gene: TRBV7-9; CDR3 DNA: TGTGCCAGCAGCTCAAGACAGGGGGCGATAGGGGCTTTCTTT; CDR3 protein: CASSSRQGAIGAFF
CDR3 length: 15; D gene: .; J gene: TRBJ1-2; clone size: .; V gene: TRBV24-1; CDR3 DNA: TGTGCCACCAGTGACCCCGGGGGGAAGGAGCACGGCTACACCTTC; CDR3 protein: CATSDPGGKEHGYTF
CDR3 length: 14; D gene: TRBD2; J gene: TRBJ2-1; clone size: .; V gene: TRBV6-1; CDR3 DNA: TGTGCCAGCAGTGAAACGGGAGGGCTTAATGAGCAGTTCTTC; CDR3 protein: CASSETGGLNEQFF
CDR3 length: 16; D gene: TRBD1; J gene: TRBJ1-6; clone size: .; V gene: TRBV9; CDR3 DNA: TGTGCCAGCAGCGCTGGGACAGGGAGTTGGAATTCACCCCTCCACTTT; CDR3 protein: CASSAGTGSWNSPLHF
CDR3 length: 18; D gene: TRBD1; J gene: TRBJ1-4; clone size: .; V gene: TRBV3-1/TRBV3-2; CDR3 DNA: TGTGCCAGCAGCCCCGGACAGGGGGGGCTTGCAACTAATGAAAAACTGTTTTTT; CDR3 protein: CASSPGQGGLATNEKLFF
CDR3 length: 14; D gene: .; J gene: TRBJ2-1; clone size: once; V gene: TRBV19; CDR3 DNA: TGTGCCAGTAGTATCCGGGACTCAGGGAATGAGCAGTTCTTC; CDR3 protein: CASSIRDSGNEQFF
CDR3 length: 16; D gene: .; J gene: TRBJ1-1; clone size: .; V gene: TRBV28; CDR3 DNA: TGTGCCAGCAGGACCCCGGCAGGGAGGGGAAGGACTGAAGCTTTCTTT; CDR3 protein: CASRTPAGRGRTEAFF
CDR3 length: 21; D gene: .; J gene: TRBJ2-6; clone size: .; V gene: TRBV14; CDR3 DNA: TGTGCCAGCAGCCGCGTAAAAATGGGGGCAGCTCTAAACTCTGGGGCCAACGTCCTGACTTTC; CDR3 protein: CASSRVKMGAALNSGANVLTF
CDR3 length: 13; D gene: .; J gene: TRBJ2-1; clone size: .; V gene: TRBV28; CDR3 DNA: TGTGCCACCCGAGCACAGGCAGACAATGAGCAGTTCTTC; CDR3 protein: CATRAQADNEQFF
CDR3 length: 11; D gene: .; J gene: TRBJ2-1; clone size: .; V gene: TRBV20-1; CDR3 DNA: TGCAGTGCTAGCCCCCATAATGAGCAGTTCTTC; CDR3 protein: CSASPHNEQFF